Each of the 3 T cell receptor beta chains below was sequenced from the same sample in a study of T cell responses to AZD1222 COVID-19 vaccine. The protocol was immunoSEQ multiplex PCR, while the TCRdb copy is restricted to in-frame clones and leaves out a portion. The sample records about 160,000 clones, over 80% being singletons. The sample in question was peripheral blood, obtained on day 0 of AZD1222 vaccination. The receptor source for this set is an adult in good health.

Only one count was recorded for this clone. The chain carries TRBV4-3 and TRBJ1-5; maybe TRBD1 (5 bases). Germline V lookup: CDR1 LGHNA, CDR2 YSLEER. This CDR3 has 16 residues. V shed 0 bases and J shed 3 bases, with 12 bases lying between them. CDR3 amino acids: CASSQELGTYNQPQHF. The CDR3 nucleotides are TGCGCCAGCAGCCAAGAACTAGGGACGTACAATCAGCCCCAGCATTTT.

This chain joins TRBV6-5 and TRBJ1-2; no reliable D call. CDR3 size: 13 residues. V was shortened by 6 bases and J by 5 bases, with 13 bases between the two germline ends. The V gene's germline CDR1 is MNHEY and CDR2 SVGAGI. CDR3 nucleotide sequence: TGTGCCAGCAGGGTGCCAGCGAATTATGGCTACACCTTC. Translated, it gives CASRVPANYGYTF.

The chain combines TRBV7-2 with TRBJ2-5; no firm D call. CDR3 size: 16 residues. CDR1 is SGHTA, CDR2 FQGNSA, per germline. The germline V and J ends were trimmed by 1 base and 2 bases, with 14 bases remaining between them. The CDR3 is CASSLVSLVKQETQYF. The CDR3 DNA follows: TGTGCCAGCAGCTTAGTTTCTCTTGTCAAACAAGAGACCCAGTACTTC. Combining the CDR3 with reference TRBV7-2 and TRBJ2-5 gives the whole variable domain GAGVSQSPSNKVTEKGKDVELRCDPISGHTALYWYRQSLGQGLEFLIYFQGNSAPDKSGLPSDRFSAERTGGSVSTLTIQRTQQEDSAVYLCASSLVSLVKQETQYFGPGTRLLVL.